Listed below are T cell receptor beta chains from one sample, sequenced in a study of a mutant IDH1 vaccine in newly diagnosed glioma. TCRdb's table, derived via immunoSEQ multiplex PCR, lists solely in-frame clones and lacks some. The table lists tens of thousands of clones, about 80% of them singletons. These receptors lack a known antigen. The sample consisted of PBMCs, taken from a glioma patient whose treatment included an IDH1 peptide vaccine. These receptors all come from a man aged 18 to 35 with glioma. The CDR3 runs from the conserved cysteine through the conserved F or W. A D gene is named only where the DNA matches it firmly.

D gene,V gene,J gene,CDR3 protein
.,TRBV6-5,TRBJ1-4,CASKTGNEKLFF
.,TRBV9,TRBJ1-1,CASSERGNANTEAFF
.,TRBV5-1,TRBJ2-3,CASSLDVSAGTDTQYF
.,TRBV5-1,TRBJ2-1,CASSYNYYSEQFF
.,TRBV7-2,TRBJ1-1,CASSFLRLGTNTEAFF
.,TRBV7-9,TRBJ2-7,CASSLRKGPPGEQYF
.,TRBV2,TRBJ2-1,CASSSPRRQGMNEQFF
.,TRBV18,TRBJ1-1,CASSPRSTMNTEAFF
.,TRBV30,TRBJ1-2,CAWSGPGTGNYGYTF
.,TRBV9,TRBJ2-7,CASSVGGDYEQYF
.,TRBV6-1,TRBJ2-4,CASREGPAKNIQYF
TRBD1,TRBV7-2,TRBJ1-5,CASSVRGQQPQHF
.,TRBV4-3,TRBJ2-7,CASSQDRARASSYEQYF